This T cell receptor (beta chain) is drawn from a study of human T cells and chemical hapten exposure. Documented time point: patch test 2, 6 weeks after DPC sensitization. Treatment described: therapeutic diphenylcyclopropenone sensitization with weekly scalp DPC. Ten or more counts support this clonotype. Its antigen is unidentified. Whole-study findings and limits: Patch test scores rose with PT1 expanded TCR counts, a positive correlation.

TCRdb redid the calling of the RACE reads with MiXCR, one entry per CDR3 protein. The sample has around 99,000 distinct CDR3 sequences, 9.2% seen once. The receptor was isolated from a woman in her forties with alopecia areata. Some clones in this sample may be carry-over from other donors' samples. The specimen was whole blood, collected in connection with sensitization to the hapten diphenylcyclopropenone (DPC).

DNA of the CDR3: TGTGCCAGCAGCTTTTCGGTCGCGGGGGGGTACGAGCAGTACTTC. It translates to CASSFSVAGGYEQYF. The genes are TRBV7-2 and TRBJ2-7, with 9 bases matching TRBD2. V trimming: 3 bases; J trimming: 4 bases; junction bases outside the gene matches: 7. This CDR3 contains 15 residues. Per germline, CDR1 SGHTA and CDR2 FQGNSA.